These 22 T cell receptor beta chains were all obtained from the same sample, sequenced in a study of blood T cells in healthy people across ages (dated by TCRdb to about 2015). Receptors were amplified or captured by 5' RACE. Sequencing used an Illumina HiSeq 2500. A second roughly 7 to 12 cycle PCR used a sample-barcoded 5' primer and a J-beta primer mix. TCRdb cleaned the public reads at Q25 with fastp, built clones with MiXCR and kept in-frame beta chains. Rows are combined by CDR3 protein, so each entry shows the most common genes and DNA. In this sample the table shows about 620,000 distinct CDR3 sequences, 45% to 60% of which occur a single time. The ten largest clones take up roughly 14% of the sample. Material: blood. These receptor sequences come from an elderly woman in good health.

Ten or more counts support this clonotype. This chain links TRBV10-3 with TRBJ2-7; a weak D match, TRBD1 (5 bases). This CDR3 region has 13 residues. Germline loops: CDR1 ENHRY, CDR2 SYGVKD. Deletions cut 3 bases from V and 4 bases from J, with 10 bases between. In nucleotides, the CDR3 is TGTGCCATCAGTGATCAGGACACTTACGAGCAGTACTTC. Its protein is CAISDQDTYEQYF.

This chain connects TRBV6-2 or TRBV6-3 to TRBJ1-5, with TRBD1 matching 7 bases. The V segment lost 7 bases and the J segment 1 base; nucleotides outside the gene matches: 4. Germline assignment: CDR1 MNHEY and CDR2 SVGEGT. This CDR3 comprises 14 residues. CDR3 sequence reads: CASTDRASNQPQHF. The CDR3 nucleotides read TGTGCCAGCACCGACAGGGCGAGCAATCAGCCCCAGCATTTT.

This clonotype was seen at least ten times. V is TRBV28 and J is TRBJ2-4; weak D call: TRBD2 (5 bases). V was clipped by 8 bases and J by 0 bases, with 14 bases between them. Germline lookup yields CDR1 MDHEN and CDR2 SYDVKM. The length of the CDR3 is 15 residues. For the CDR3, the DNA is TGTGCCAGCCTTCCCGGCGGACTAGCCAAAAACATTCAGTACTTC. Amino acids: CASLPGGLAKNIQYF. Full variable domain (missing parts from reference TRBV28 and TRBJ2-4): DVKVTQSSRYLVKRTGEKVFLECVQDMDHENMFWYRQDPGLGLRLIYFSYDVKMKEKGDIPEGYSVSREKKERFSLILESASTNQTSMYLCASLPGGLAKNIQYFGAGTRLSVL.

This clonotype has at least ten counts. The V gene is TRBV7-8, the J gene TRBJ2-1; 10 nucleotides line up with TRBD2. CDR1 and CDR2 from the germline V gene are SGHVS and FQNEAQ. The CDR3 spans 14 residues. With V trimmed by 7 bases and J by 9 bases, 9 bases remained unmatched. This chain's CDR3 is CASTDSGGRGEQFF. CDR3 nucleotide sequence: TGTGCCAGCACCGATAGCGGGGGGCGAGGTGAGCAGTTCTTC.

This chain joins TRBV5-1 and TRBJ2-2; D may be TRBD1 (6 bases). Germline V gene data show CDR1 as SGHRS and CDR2 as YFSETQ. The CDR3 runs 17 residues. Trimming left V 4 bases short and J 0 bases short, with 16 bases between. In DNA form, the CDR3 reads TGCGCCAGCAGCCCAACACTGGGACATACGAACACCGGGGAGCTGTTTTTT. Translating it yields CASSPTLGHTNTGELFF.

The chain employs TRBV6-6 and TRBJ2-2, with TRBD1 identical over 8 bases. Germline V lookup: CDR1 MNHNY, CDR2 SVGAGI (reference sequence). V shed 4 bases and J 4 bases; nucleotides not matched to a gene: 5. CDR3 size: 15 residues. The CDR3 reads CASSFGQGATGELFF. CDR3 bases: TGTGCCAGCAGTTTCGGACAGGGCGCCACCGGGGAGCTGTTTTTT.

This chain connects TRBV5-1 to TRBJ2-7; 7 nucleotides agree with TRBD1. Germline CDR1 is SGHRS and CDR2 is YFSETQ. The CDR3 extends over 16 amino acids. Unmatched junction bases numbered 10, after V lost 3 bases and J lost 1 base. The CDR3 nucleotides read TGCGCCAGCAGCTCGCAACCCAGGGGGATTTCCTACGAGCAGTACTTC. It encodes CASSSQPRGISYEQYF.

The chain combines TRBV4-1 with TRBJ1-2; D is possibly TRBD1 (6 bases). V lost 4 bases and J 7 bases, leaving 13 bases between the germline ends. The CDR3 consists of 13 residues. CDR1 is MGHRA and CDR2 is YSYEKL in the germline V gene. CDR3 in DNA: TGCGCCAGCAGCCCCCTTGGCAGGGGTGGCTACACCTTC. Translated, it gives CASSPLGRGGYTF.

A word on this clonotype: A much larger clone is a single base away; this may be a read error. The chain is built from TRBV11-2 and TRBJ2-5; D is unclear. CDR3 length: 13 residues. Deletions cut 3 bases from V and 1 base from J, with 6 bases between. Germline V lookup: CDR1 SGHAT, CDR2 FQNNGV. The CDR3 nucleotides read TGTGCCAGCAGCTTGAACTTCCAAGAGACCCAGTACTTC. It is translated as CASSLNFQETQYF.

The rearrangement joins TRBV5-1 to TRBJ2-3, with a weak D call TRBD1 (6 bases). The germline gives CDR1 SGHRS, CDR2 YFSETQ. Trimming shortened V by 5 bases and J by 4 bases, and 14 bases separated the two germline ends. The CDR3 is made up of 14 amino acids. CDR3 bases: TGCGCCAGCAGACGGTCCTCAGGGGCAGATACGCAGTATTTT. Translated: CASRRSSGADTQYF.

This clonotype was detected a few times. The chain carries TRBV6-1 and TRBJ1-5; 8 bases align to TRBD1. After removal of 5 bases from V and 3 bases from J, the junction contained 15 bases not matched to a gene. Per germline, CDR1 MNHNS and CDR2 SASEGT. The CDR3 contains 18 residues. The CDR3 DNA sequence: TGTGCCAGCAGTCTCCCCCCCGTCGGGACAGGCCTCAATCAGCCCCAGCATTTT. This encodes CASSLPPVGTGLNQPQHF.

The chain couples TRBV29-1 to TRBJ2-1; a possible D gene is TRBD1 (5 bases). The germline gives CDR1 SQVTM, CDR2 ANQGSEA. Trimming pared 0 bases from V and 3 bases from J, leaving 9 bases between. This CDR3 region has 14 residues. CDR3 bases: TGCAGCGTTGAAGATCTTCAGGGCTACAATGAGCAGTTCTTC. It yields the protein CSVEDLQGYNEQFF.

The chain recombines TRBV4-2 with TRBJ2-3; D might be TRBD2 (6 bases). The germline V gene encodes CDR1 LGHNA and CDR2 YNFKEQ. V lost 4 bases and J lost 0, with 8 bases in between. The CDR3 loop spans 14 amino acids. CDR3 sequence reads: CASSREVSTDTQYF. The DNA of the CDR3 is TGTGCCAGCAGCCGGGAGGTTAGCACAGATACGCAGTATTTT.

The chain recombines TRBV15 with TRBJ1-1; 7 nucleotides match TRBD1. This CDR3 spans 14 amino acids. V shed 0 bases and J 4 bases; nucleotides not matched to a gene: 2. CDR1 is LNHNV and CDR2 is YYDKDF in the germline V gene (reference sequence). CDR3 sequence (DNA): TGTGCCACCAGCAGAGAGCAGGGGGGCACTGAAGCTTTCTTT. Encoded protein: CATSREQGGTEAFF.

In nucleotides, the CDR3 is TGCAGTGCCACTGAGGGGGCGTTCGGTCAGCCCCAGCATTTT. Translating gives CSATEGAFGQPQHF. The V gene is TRBV20-1, the J gene TRBJ1-5; TRBD1 matches 7 bases. V trimming: 6 bases; J trimming: 6 bases; junction bases outside the gene matches: 11. Germline-derived CDR1 and CDR2 are DFQATT and SNEGSKA (reference sequence). This CDR3 region has 14 residues.

About this clonotype: One end of the junction does not line up with germline, which may come from a read error. This chain connects TRBV20-1 to TRBJ2-5; 7 bases fit TRBD1. CDR1 is DFQATT and CDR2 is SNEGSKA in the germline V gene (reference sequence). CDR3 size: 13 residues. Here the CDR3 reads CSAPQGTWETQYF. CDR3 DNA sequence: TGCAGTGCCCCACAGGGGACGTGGGAGACTCAGTACTTC.

This clonotype was found many times. The chain couples TRBV29-1 to TRBJ2-3, with 10 nucleotides matching TRBD2. The CDR3 length is 16 residues. CDR1 is SQVTM, CDR2 ANQGSEA, per germline. Trimming took 1 base from V and 3 from J; bases not matched to a gene: 7. In nucleotides, the CDR3 is TGCAGCGTTGAAGGGGCTAGCGGGAGTACTACAGATACGCAGTATTTT. Its translation is CSVEGASGSTTDTQYF.

This chain joins TRBV28 and TRBJ2-3; unclear D gene. The CDR3 loop spans 15 amino acids. V gave up 6 bases and J gave up 5 bases, with 18 bases separating them. CDR1 and CDR2 from the germline V gene are MDHEN and SYDVKM. The CDR3 region is CASRPPQRNIDTQYF. CDR3 nucleotide sequence: TGTGCCAGCAGACCGCCGCAGAGGAACATAGATACGCAGTATTTT. The full variable domain, with the rest looked up from reference TRBV28 and TRBJ2-3, is DVKVTQSSRYLVKRTGEKVFLECVQDMDHENMFWYRQDPGLGLRLIYFSYDVKMKEKGDIPEGYSVSREKKERFSLILESASTNQTSMYLCASRPPQRNIDTQYFGPGTRLTVL.

The V gene is TRBV2, the J gene TRBJ2-5; D gene uncertain. The CDR3 spans 14 residues. Germline V gene sequence: CDR1 SNHLY, CDR2 FYNNEI. Trimming cost V 0 bases and J 1 base, with 6 bases left between them. The CDR3 coding sequence is TGTGCCAGCAGTGAAGCTTCTACCCAAGAGACCCAGTACTTC. Its protein is CASSEASTQETQYF.

This chain links TRBV10-3 with TRBJ2-7, with 8 positions matching TRBD1. V lost 8 bases, J lost 7 bases, and 4 bases stayed unmatched. Looked up from germline, CDR1 is ENHRY and CDR2 is SYGVKD. This CDR3 has 11 amino acids. The CDR3 reads CAIGRDREQYF. CDR3 coding DNA: TGTGCCATCGGTCGGGACAGGGAGCAGTACTTC.

In this sample, this clonotype turned up a few times. Possible read error: a much larger clone is one base away. The J gene is TRBJ1-2, the V gene TRBV6-6; no definite D call. The CDR3 spans 16 residues. The germline V gene has CDR1 MNHNY and CDR2 SVGAGI (reference sequence). V lost 1 base and J lost 7, with 19 bases in between. This chain's CDR3 is CASSYCGKEGPAGYTF. The DNA for the CDR3 is TGTGCCAGCAGTTACTGTGGCAAGGAGGGTCCAGCTGGCTACACCTTC.

V is TRBV18 and J is TRBJ2-7, with a possible D match to TRBD2 (5 bases). With the DNA end fitting TRBJ2-4 better, the J assignment may be wrong. The CDR3 is 13 residues long. CDR1 and CDR2 (germline): KGHSH, LQKENI. The CDR3 reads CASSARSSDIQYF. The CDR3 nucleotides are TGTGCCAGCTCGGCCAGGAGTAGCGACATTCAGTACTTC.